Detailed here is one T cell receptor beta chain. Antigen: not known. The record originates from a study of T-cell memory formation after mild COVID-19. Study outcomes and limitations: CD4/CD8 balance characterized clones contracting day 15 to 85, and CD4+ skew characterized later expanders.

The 5'RACE method, run with constant-segment primers, produced TCR alpha and TCR beta cDNA libraries (carrying sample barcodes and UMIs). TCRdb re-called the 5' RACE reads with MiXCR, one entry per CDR3 protein. This repertoire shows roughly 400,000 distinct CDR3 sequences, about 16% found once; its top ten account for roughly a fifth. The CDR3 runs 13 residues. The germline CDR1 and CDR2 sequences are ENHRY and SYGVKD. Trimming removed 0 bases from V and 7 bases from J, with 7 bases in between. The chain carries TRBV10-3 and TRBJ1-5; D unclear. The source material was PBMCs or a T cell subset sorted from them (not recorded which). This sequence originates from a man aged 18 to 29 who had mild COVID-19 (a few samples of this study predate the infection). Cell type and time point are not known. The DNA of the CDR3 is TGTGCCATCAGTGAGTCCCTATTCCAGCCCCAGCATTTT. Its translation is CAISESLFQPQHF.